Presented here are 11 T cell receptor beta chains from one specimen sequenced in a study of blood T cell repertoires in COVID-19 (dated by TCRdb to 2019 to 2021). The library relied on the immunoSEQ multiplex PCR assay. Not all clones reach the TCRdb copy of this immuneACCESS table, which keeps in-frame sequences only. Checked studies attribute under half of the gap to unresolved V genes and leave the rest unexplained. The sample table contains some 180,000 clones; only one count was recorded for roughly 78% of them. Together, the top ten hold about 3% of the sample. Sequenced sample: peripheral blood. The receptors derive from a woman older than 75 with active or convalescent COVID-19.

The V call is TRBV24-1, the J call TRBJ1-4; D might be TRBD1 (6 bases). V was shortened by 6 bases and J by 4 bases, with 14 bases between the two germline ends. Per the germline V gene, CDR1 is KGHDR and CDR2 is SFDVKD. The length of the CDR3 is 15 residues. CDR3 nucleotides: TGTGCCACCAGTCCCGGGGGGCAAGGTAATGAAAAACTGTTTTTT. Protein product: CATSPGGQGNEKLFF.

The chain employs TRBV9 and TRBJ2-7; 9 nucleotides match TRBD1. The J segment lost 5 bases and the V segment lost 3 bases, leaving 6 bases of the junction unmatched. CDR3 length: 14 residues. The germline V gene encodes CDR1 SGDLS and CDR2 YYNGEE. The CDR3, as DNA: TGTGCCAGCAGCGCACAGGGGGCGAGTGACGAGCAGTACTTC. As protein: CASSAQGASDEQYF.

J is TRBJ2-5 and V is TRBV5-1; D unclear. The CDR3 is 13 amino acids. Germline V gene data show CDR1 as SGHRS and CDR2 as YFSETQ. The ends were cut back, 0 bases at V and 5 bases at J, with 8 bases in the middle. The CDR3 protein is CASSLVLQETQYF. The CDR3 DNA is TGCGCCAGCAGCTTGGTGTTGCAGGAGACCCAGTACTTC.

V and J are TRBV20-1 and TRBJ2-3; 8 positions match TRBD2. The trim removed 5 bases at V and 2 bases at J, leaving 15 bases unmatched. The CDR3 is 17 residues long. Per germline, CDR1 DFQATT and CDR2 SNEGSKA (reference sequence). The CDR3 coding sequence is TGCAGTGCTGGTGGAGCGGCTAGCGGGCCTCCCACAGATACGCAGTATTTT. This gives the protein CSAGGAASGPPTDTQYF.

The rearrangement links TRBV19 to TRBJ1-1; TRBD1 agrees at 7 bases. The CDR3 runs 16 residues. Germline lookup yields CDR1 LNHDA and CDR2 SQIVND (reference sequence). Trimming cost V 5 bases and J 5 bases; bases outside gene matches: 14. The CDR3 DNA sequence: TGTGCCAGTAGTCCATGGAACAGGGGATTCCATACTGAAGCTTTCTTT. Its translation: CASSPWNRGFHTEAFF.

This chain joins TRBV9 and TRBJ2-1; 8 bases are shared with TRBD2. The CDR3 has 14 residues. The ends lost 7 bases at V and 4 bases at J; junction bases unmatched: 7. The germline CDR1 and CDR2 sequences are SGDLS and YYNGEE. The CDR3 DNA reads TGTGCCAGCGGCCAAAGCGGGAGTTACAATGAGCAGTTCTTC. This sequence encodes CASGQSGSYNEQFF.

This chain links TRBV18 with TRBJ2-1; the match to TRBD1 covers 10 bases. CDR3 size: 14 residues. The germline V gene encodes CDR1 KGHSH and CDR2 LQKENI. V lost 6 bases and J lost 4; bases outside the gene matches: 3. CDR3 loop: CASSRDRGYNEQFF. The CDR3 nucleotides read TGTGCCAGCTCTCGGGACAGGGGATACAATGAGCAGTTCTTC.

This clone has a handful of counts. The CDR3 DNA reads TGTGCCTGGAATGGGGTACAGGGTACGAATGAGCAGTTCTTC. Protein sequence: CAWNGVQGTNEQFF. The chain uses TRBV30 and TRBJ2-1; the D gene is possibly TRBD1 (6 bases). V was trimmed by 4 bases and J by 7 bases, leaving 17 bases between them. Germline-derived CDR1 and CDR2 are GTSNPN and SVGIG (reference sequence). The length of the CDR3 is 14 residues.

This clone was seen more than once but under ten times. The chain combines TRBV9 with TRBJ2-3, with TRBD2 matching over 9 bases. The germline V gene has CDR1 SGDLS and CDR2 YYNGEE. The CDR3 covers 15 residues. V shed 1 base and J 6 bases; nucleotides not matched to a gene: 6. This CDR3 is CASSVKAGGRDTQYF. The CDR3 nucleotides are TGTGCCAGCAGCGTAAAAGCGGGGGGACGGGATACGCAGTATTTT.

This clone was seen a handful of times. The rearrangement uses TRBV11-2 and TRBJ1-2, with D maybe TRBD1 (6 bases). CDR1 is SGHAT and CDR2 is FQNNGV in the germline V gene. The CDR3 sequence is 13 residues long. Trimming pared 0 bases from V and 7 bases from J, leaving 9 bases between. The CDR3 region has the DNA TGTGCCAGCAGCTTAGATCCAGGGGCTGGCTACACCTTC. Translation: CASSLDPGAGYTF. Complete variable domain (other parts from reference TRBV11-2 and TRBJ1-2): EAGVAQSPRYKIIEKRQSVAFWCNPISGHATLYWYQQILGQGPKLLIQFQNNGVVDDSQLPKDRFSAERLKGVDSTLKIQPAKLEDSAVYLCASSLDPGAGYTFGSGTRLTVV.

The rearrangement links TRBV6-5 to TRBJ2-5, with D possibly matching TRBD1 (6 bases). V lost 0 bases to trimming and J lost 5 bases, with 16 bases between them. The CDR3 sequence is 16 residues long. Germline CDR1 reads MNHEY; CDR2 reads SVGAGI. CDR3 DNA sequence: TGTGCCAGCAGTTACTCGCCGGCAGGGGCTAGGGAGACCCAGTACTTC. Protein sequence: CASSYSPAGARETQYF.